This T cell receptor beta chain was identified in a study of response to subunit inactivated influenza vaccine. V was pared by 6 bases and J by 10 bases, with 19 bases between. CDR1 LNHNV and CDR2 YYDKDF come from the germline V gene (reference sequence). The CDR3 is made up of 14 amino acids. In TCRdb, the RT-PCR reads were re-called with MiXCR into one record per CDR3 protein. The sample yields roughly 500,000 distinct CDR3 sequences, under 30% seen once. This clonotype turned up a few times. These same records also appear under a second study, on T cells expressing NK-cell markers. That study reports: The authors made TCR beta cDNA libraries by 5'RACE template switching. This switching added a universal primer site and UMIs.

The sequence was obtained from a man aged 45-65 years who received an inactivated influenza vaccine. This material consisted of CD4+ T cells sorted from PBMCs, taken about 12 days after vaccination. The gene calls are TRBV15 and TRBJ2-1, with D possibly TRBD2 on 6 matching bases. This chain's CDR3 is CATRTGTSLLEQFF. The CDR3 DNA reads as TGTGCCACCAGGACCGGGACTTCCCTCTTGGAGCAGTTCTTC. Full variable domain (rest looked up from reference TRBV15 and TRBJ2-1): DAMVIQNPRYQVTQFGKPVTLSCSQTLNHNVMYWYQQKSSQAPKLLFHYYDKDFNNEADTPDNFQSRRPNTSFCFLDIRSPGLGDTAMYLCATRTGTSLLEQFFGPGTRLTVL.